This TCR beta chain originates from a study of blood T cells in healthy people across ages. Regarding the study as a whole: Leaving the PBMCs unsorted stopped any conclusive comparison of naive versus antigen-experienced cells.

Comments on this clonotype: What it recognizes is unknown.

The length of the CDR3 is 12 residues. Using a J-beta primer mix together with a sample-barcoded 5' primer, a second PCR was run for roughly 6 to 12 cycles. TCRdb re-derived calls from the 5' RACE reads in MiXCR, one entry per CDR3 protein. The sample lists just over 1 million distinct CDR3 sequences, 40% to 45% seen once, with about 19% in the top ten. Sample: blood. The receptor was isolated from a woman aged 55-75 years in good health. V is TRBV21-1 and J is TRBJ2-4. TRBV21-1 is classified as a pseudogene. The CDR3 DNA sequence: TGTGCCAGCAGCAAAGATGTACGCATTCAGTACTTC. This translates into CASSKDVRIQYF.